The 20 T cell receptor beta chains given below trace back to one sample, sequenced in a study of STAT5B mutations in CD4+ large granular lymphocyte leukemia. TCRdb's copy holds only in-frame clones and misses some; the assay was immunoSEQ multiplex PCR. The table lists tens of thousands of clones, 75% to 85% of them singletons. Sequenced: CD4+ T cells from blood buffy coats. The receptors here all came from a human donor in good health.

The chain couples TRBV13 to TRBJ2-3; 10 positions match TRBD2. The CDR3 is 18 residues long. The V gene end was trimmed by 2 bases and the J gene end by 0 bases; junction bases not matched to a gene: 8. CDR1 is PRHDT, CDR2 FYEKMQ, per germline (reference sequence). The CDR3 reads CASSLTPGLALSTDTQYF. The CDR3 bases are TGTGCCAGCAGCTTAACGCCGGGACTAGCGCTCAGCACAGATACGCAGTATTTT.

This chain links TRBV7-7 with TRBJ2-2; TRBD2 aligns across 15 bases. The J segment lost 6 bases and the V segment lost 5 bases, leaving 13 bases of the junction unmatched. Germline V gene lookup returns CDR1 SSHAT and CDR2 FNYEAQ (reference sequence). This CDR3 contains 19 residues. CDR3 protein: CASSPIGLRTSGRAGELFF. The CDR3, as DNA: TGTGCCAGCAGCCCAATAGGGCTCCGGACTAGCGGGAGGGCCGGGGAGCTGTTTTTT.

The CDR3 DNA reads TGTGCCAGCAGTTCCCAGGGCGGACAAGGAAACTATGGCTACACCTTC. Its translation: CASSSQGGQGNYGYTF. The V and J genes are TRBV27 and TRBJ1-2, with TRBD1 as a possible D gene (5 bases). CDR3 size: 16 residues. Germline values: CDR1 MNHEY, CDR2 SMNVEV (reference sequence). Trimming cost V 4 bases and J 2 bases, with 17 bases left between them.

The chain uses TRBV11-2 and TRBJ2-2, with D possibly being TRBD1 (6 bases). V was pared by 3 bases and J by 4 bases, with 12 bases between. Germline V gene data show CDR1 as SGHAT and CDR2 as FQNNGV. This CDR3 is built from 15 residues. The CDR3 DNA is TGTGCCAGCAGCTTTTCAGGGGCGAGCACCGGGGAGCTGTTTTTT. As protein: CASSFSGASTGELFF. The full variable domain, rest sourced from reference TRBV11-2 and TRBJ2-2, is EAGVAQSPRYKIIEKRQSVAFWCNPISGHATLYWYQQILGQGPKLLIQFQNNGVVDDSQLPKDRFSAERLKGVDSTLKIQPAKLEDSAVYLCASSFSGASTGELFFGEGSRLTVL.

The V and J genes are TRBV27 and TRBJ1-2, with D possibly being TRBD1 (5 bases). CDR3 length: 12 amino acids. V was clipped by 6 bases and J by 3 bases, with 8 bases between them. CDR1 and CDR2 from the germline V gene are MNHEY and SMNVEV (reference sequence). The DNA for the CDR3 is TGTGCCAGCAGAACAGGACACTATGGCTACACCTTC. Its protein is CASRTGHYGYTF.

The chain couples TRBV5-6 to TRBJ2-7; the D gene is possibly TRBD1 (5 bases). CDR3 size: 13 residues. The germline V and J ends were trimmed by 3 bases and 9 bases, with 16 bases remaining between them. Germline loops: CDR1 SGHDT, CDR2 YYEEEE. CDR3 loop: CASSSQQVFTQYF. The CDR3 region has the DNA TGTGCCAGCAGCTCACAACAGGTTTTTACGCAGTACTTC.

The chain carries TRBV5-4 and TRBJ1-2; the D is unclear. CDR1 is SGHNT and CDR2 is YYREEE in the germline V gene (reference sequence). V gave up 5 bases and J gave up 2 bases, with 13 bases separating them. The CDR3 is 14 amino acids. CDR3 residues: CASSYDMGNYGYTF. The CDR3 DNA sequence: TGTGCCAGCAGTTACGACATGGGAAACTATGGCTACACCTTC.

V is TRBV6-5 and J is TRBJ1-1, with D possibly TRBD1 on 5 matching bases. The V end lost 0 bases, the J end lost 0 bases, and 11 bases lay between the germline ends. The CDR3 extends over 16 amino acids. Germline assignment: CDR1 MNHEY and CDR2 SVGAGI. The DNA for the CDR3 is TGTGCCAGCAGTTACTCGGTCGGAGGGGTGAACACTGAAGCTTTCTTT. It encodes CASSYSVGGVNTEAFF.

The chain employs TRBV5-4 and TRBJ2-5; D is possibly TRBD1 (6 bases). Per the germline V gene, CDR1 is SGHNT and CDR2 is YYREEE (reference sequence). Between the trimmed V and J ends, which lost 3 bases and 0 bases, there was a span of 9 bases. The CDR3 has 14 residues. The CDR3 here is CASSWDTYQETQYF. DNA of the CDR3: TGTGCCAGCAGCTGGGACACTTACCAAGAGACCCAGTACTTC.

This clone was seen a handful of times. The V gene is TRBV5-1, the J gene TRBJ1-3; unclear D gene. CDR3 length: 12 amino acids. Per germline, CDR1 SGHRS and CDR2 YFSETQ. The V end lost 0 bases, the J end lost 7 bases, and 5 bases lay between the germline ends. The CDR3 nucleotides read TGCGCCAGCAGCTTGGATGGGAACACCATATATTTT. As protein: CASSLDGNTIYF.

This chain links TRBV5-5 with TRBJ1-3, with D perhaps TRBD1 (6 bases). CDR3 length: 15 residues. Germline V gene lookup returns CDR1 SGHKS and CDR2 YYEKEE (reference sequence). Between the trimmed V and J ends, which lost 3 bases and 9 bases, there was a span of 19 bases. The CDR3 sequence: CASSWEGELVGTIYF. The CDR3 DNA follows: TGTGCCAGCAGCTGGGAGGGGGAGCTCGTAGGCACCATATATTTT.

In nucleotides, the CDR3 is TGTGCCAGCACGACGTCGACTAGCGGGAACTACGAGCAGTACTTC. It yields the protein CASTTSTSGNYEQYF. This sequence joins TRBV11-3 and TRBJ2-7; 11 positions agree with TRBD2. Per germline, CDR1 SGHNT and CDR2 YENEEA. The CDR3 loop spans 15 amino acids. J lost 3 bases, V lost 7 bases, and 8 bases had no gene match.

The J gene is TRBJ2-7, the V gene TRBV5-4; 14 bases fit TRBD2. V shed 4 bases and J 4 bases; nucleotides not matched to a gene: 10. Germline CDR1 and CDR2: SGHNT and YYREEE (reference sequence). CDR3 length: 17 residues. The CDR3 DNA reads TGTGCCAGCAGCACGGGAGGGACTAGCGGGAGTAGGTACGAGCAGTACTTC. Translating it yields CASSTGGTSGSRYEQYF.

This clone was detected only a few times. The V gene is TRBV6-4, the J gene TRBJ1-2; TRBD1 is a possible D gene (5 bases). Trimming stripped 5 bases from V and 6 bases from J, with 10 bases between. The V gene's germline CDR1 is MRHNA and CDR2 SNTAGT. This CDR3 comprises 12 residues. In DNA, the CDR3 is TGTGCCAGCAGTCCTCAGGGAGATGGCTACACCTTC. It specifies CASSPQGDGYTF.

The chain carries TRBV10-2 and TRBJ1-5; 10 positions agree with TRBD1. Germline-derived CDR1 and CDR2 are WSHSY and SAAADI. The CDR3 has 17 amino acids. After removal of 5 bases from V and 3 bases from J, the junction contained 10 bases not matched to a gene. In nucleotides, the CDR3 is TGCGCCAGCAGTCAACACGGGACAGGGGCGTTCAATCAGCCCCAGCATTTT. Translated: CASSQHGTGAFNQPQHF.

This clone was found a few times. This rearrangement joins TRBV29-1 to TRBJ1-1, with D uncertain. Germline values: CDR1 SQVTM, CDR2 ANQGSEA. V lost 4 bases and J 0 bases, leaving 9 bases between the germline ends. This CDR3 comprises 13 residues. CDR3 sequence (DNA): TGCAGCGTTGTAGGGAATTTGAACACTGAAGCTTTCTTT. Encoded protein: CSVVGNLNTEAFF.

This sequence joins TRBV10-3 and TRBJ2-1; TRBD2 matches at 12 bases. Germline V lookup: CDR1 ENHRY, CDR2 SYGVKD. V shed 0 bases, J shed 7 bases, and the junction held 7 bases outside the gene matches. CDR3 length: 17 residues. The CDR3, as DNA: TGTGCCATCAGTGAGTCGTCTAGCGGGAGGGCCGGGAATGAGCAGTTCTTC. The encoded protein is CAISESSSGRAGNEQFF.

The chain employs TRBV11-3 and TRBJ2-1; 7 bases are a match to TRBD2. Looked up from germline, CDR1 is SGHNT and CDR2 is YENEEA. This CDR3 contains 13 residues. V dropped 1 base and J dropped 14; count of bases not matched to a gene: 8. The CDR3 nucleotides read TGTGCCAGCAGCTTAGGCGGGAATCGGGAGGAGTTCTTC. Translation gives CASSLGGNREEFF.

This CDR3 reads CASSIDGVGNNQPQHF. CDR3 DNA: TGTGCCAGTAGTATAGATGGGGTGGGGAACAATCAGCCCCAGCATTTT. The V and J genes are TRBV19 and TRBJ1-5, with no clear D. Trimming cost V 0 bases and J 3 bases, with 12 bases left between them. This CDR3 contains 16 residues. Germline loops: CDR1 LNHDA, CDR2 SQIVND (reference sequence).

This clone has just a few counts. The V and J genes are TRBV5-6 and TRBJ1-4; D call uncertain. The germline CDR1 and CDR2 sequences are SGHDT and YYEEEE. Trimming stripped 0 bases from V and 0 bases from J, with 6 bases between. The CDR3 contains 15 residues. Here the CDR3 DNA reads TGTGCCAGCAGCTTGGTTGGAGCAACTAATGAAAAACTGTTTTTT. As protein: CASSLVGATNEKLFF.